The sequence of this TCR beta chain was determined in a study of T cell responses to AZD1222 COVID-19 vaccine. Assay used: immunoSEQ multiplex PCR; TCRdb lists only in-frame clones, some missing. The sample lists about 140,000 clones, 85% to 95% occurring once. Trimming stripped 4 bases from V and 11 bases from J, with 18 bases between. The CDR3 contains 13 residues. Germline V gives CDR1 SEHNR, CDR2 FQNEAQ (reference sequence). Specimen: peripheral blood, collected on day 0 of MenACWY control vaccination. The receptor was isolated from an adult in good health. The chain uses TRBV7-9 and TRBJ2-7, with D possibly TRBD1 on 6 matching bases. The CDR3 nucleotides read TGTGCCAGCAGCTCCCCTGGGAGAAGGGACAAGTACTTC. This codes for CASSSPGRRDKYF.